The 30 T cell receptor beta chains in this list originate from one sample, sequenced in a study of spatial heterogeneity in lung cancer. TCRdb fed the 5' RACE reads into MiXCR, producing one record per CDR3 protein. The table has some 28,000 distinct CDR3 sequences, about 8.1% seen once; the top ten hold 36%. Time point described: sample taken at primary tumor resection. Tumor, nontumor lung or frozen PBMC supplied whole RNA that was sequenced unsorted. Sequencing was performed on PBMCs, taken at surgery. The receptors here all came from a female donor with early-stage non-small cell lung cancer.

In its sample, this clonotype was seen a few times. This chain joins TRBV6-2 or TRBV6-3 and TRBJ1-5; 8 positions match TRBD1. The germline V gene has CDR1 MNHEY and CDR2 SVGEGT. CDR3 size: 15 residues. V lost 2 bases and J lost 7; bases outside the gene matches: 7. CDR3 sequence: CASSYTTGGRQPQHF. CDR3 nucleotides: TGTGCCAGCAGTTACACCACAGGGGGAAGGCAGCCCCAGCATTTT.

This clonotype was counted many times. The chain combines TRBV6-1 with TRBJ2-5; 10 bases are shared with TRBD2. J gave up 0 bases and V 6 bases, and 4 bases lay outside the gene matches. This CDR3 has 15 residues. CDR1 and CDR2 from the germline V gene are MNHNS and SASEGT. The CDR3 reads CASRGTSAYQETQYF. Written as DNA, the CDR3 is TGTGCCAGCAGAGGGACTAGCGCCTACCAAGAGACCCAGTACTTC.

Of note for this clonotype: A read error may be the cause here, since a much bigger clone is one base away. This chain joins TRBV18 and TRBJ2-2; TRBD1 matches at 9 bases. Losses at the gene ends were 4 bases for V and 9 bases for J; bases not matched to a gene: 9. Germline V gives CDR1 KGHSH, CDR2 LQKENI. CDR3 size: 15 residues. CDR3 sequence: CASSLGQGICRELFF. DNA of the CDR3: TGTGCCAGCTCACTGGGACAGGGAATTTGCCGGGAGCTGTTTTTT.

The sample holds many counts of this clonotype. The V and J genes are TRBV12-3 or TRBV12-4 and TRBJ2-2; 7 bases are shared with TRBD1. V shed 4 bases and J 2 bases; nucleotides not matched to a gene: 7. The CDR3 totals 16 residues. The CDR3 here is CASSSDRLFNTGELFF. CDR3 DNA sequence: TGTGCCAGCAGTTCGGACAGGTTATTTAACACCGGGGAGCTGTTTTTT.

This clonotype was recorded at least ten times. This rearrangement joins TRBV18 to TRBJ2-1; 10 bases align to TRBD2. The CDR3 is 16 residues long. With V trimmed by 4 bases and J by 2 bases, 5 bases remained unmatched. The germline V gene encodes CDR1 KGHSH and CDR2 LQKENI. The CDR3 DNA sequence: TGTGCCAGCTCACGAACTAGCGGGAACCCCTACAATGAGCAGTTCTTC. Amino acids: CASSRTSGNPYNEQFF.

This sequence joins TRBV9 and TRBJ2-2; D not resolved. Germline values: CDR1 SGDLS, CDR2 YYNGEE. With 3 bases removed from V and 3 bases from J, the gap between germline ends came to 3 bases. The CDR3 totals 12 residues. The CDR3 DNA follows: TGTGCCAGCAGCGAGGACACCGGGGAGCTGTTTTTT. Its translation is CASSEDTGELFF.

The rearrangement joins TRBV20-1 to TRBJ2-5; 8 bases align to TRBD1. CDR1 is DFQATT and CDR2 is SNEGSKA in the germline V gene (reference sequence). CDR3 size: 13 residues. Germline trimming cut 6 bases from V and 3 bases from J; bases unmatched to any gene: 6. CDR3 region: CSAPRQGKETQYF. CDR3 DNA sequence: TGCAGTGCCCCCAGACAGGGGAAAGAGACCCAGTACTTC.

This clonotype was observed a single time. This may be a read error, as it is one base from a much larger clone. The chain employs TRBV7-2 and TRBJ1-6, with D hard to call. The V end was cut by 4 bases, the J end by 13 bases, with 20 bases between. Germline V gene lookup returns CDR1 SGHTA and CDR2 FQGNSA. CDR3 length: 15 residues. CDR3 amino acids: CASSWNTGFFSPLHF. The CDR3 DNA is TGTGCCAGCAGCTGGAACACTGGCTTCTTCTCCCCCCTCCACTTT.

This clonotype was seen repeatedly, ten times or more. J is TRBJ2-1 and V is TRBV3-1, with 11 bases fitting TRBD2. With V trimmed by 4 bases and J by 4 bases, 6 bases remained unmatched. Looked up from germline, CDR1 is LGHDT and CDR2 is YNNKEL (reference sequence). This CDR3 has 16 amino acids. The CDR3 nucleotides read TGTGCCAGCAGCCCCGGACTAGCGGGTCCTTACAATGAGCAGTTCTTC. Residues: CASSPGLAGPYNEQFF.

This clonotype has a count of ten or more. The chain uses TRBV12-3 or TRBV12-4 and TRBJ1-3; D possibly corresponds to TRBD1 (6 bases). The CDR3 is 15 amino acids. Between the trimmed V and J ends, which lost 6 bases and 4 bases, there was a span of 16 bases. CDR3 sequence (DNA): TGTGCCAGCAGCATGGGACAACTCCTGGGAAACACCATATATTTT. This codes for CASSMGQLLGNTIYF.

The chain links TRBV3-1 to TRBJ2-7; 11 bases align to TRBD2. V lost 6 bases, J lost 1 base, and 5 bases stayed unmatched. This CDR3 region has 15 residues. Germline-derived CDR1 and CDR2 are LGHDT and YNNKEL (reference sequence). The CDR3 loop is CASRPRLAGSYEQYF. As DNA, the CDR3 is TGTGCCAGCAGGCCGAGACTAGCGGGATCCTACGAGCAGTACTTC.

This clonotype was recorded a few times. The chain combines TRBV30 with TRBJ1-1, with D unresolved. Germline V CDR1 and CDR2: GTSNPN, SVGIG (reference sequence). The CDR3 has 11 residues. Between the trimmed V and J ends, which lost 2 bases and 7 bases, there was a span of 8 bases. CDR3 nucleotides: TGTGCCTGGAGTAGAACATTTGAAGCTTTCTTT. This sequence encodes CAWSRTFEAFF.

The CDR3 DNA follows: TGTGCCAGCAGTTATCTGGGGGGGTTAAACCCCGAGCAGTACTTC. Translating it yields CASSYLGGLNPEQYF. This chain uses TRBV6-2 or TRBV6-3 with TRBJ2-7; 7 bases align to TRBD2. The CDR3 sequence is 15 residues long. With V trimmed by 3 bases and J by 6 bases, 11 bases remained unmatched. Germline V gene lookup returns CDR1 MNHEY and CDR2 SVGEGT.

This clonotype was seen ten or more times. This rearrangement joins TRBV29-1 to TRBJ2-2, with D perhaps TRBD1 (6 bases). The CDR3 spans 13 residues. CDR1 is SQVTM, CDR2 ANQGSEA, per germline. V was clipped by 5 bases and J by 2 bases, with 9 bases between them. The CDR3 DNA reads TGCAGCGTTCTGGACAGTAACACCGGGGAGCTGTTTTTT. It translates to CSVLDSNTGELFF.

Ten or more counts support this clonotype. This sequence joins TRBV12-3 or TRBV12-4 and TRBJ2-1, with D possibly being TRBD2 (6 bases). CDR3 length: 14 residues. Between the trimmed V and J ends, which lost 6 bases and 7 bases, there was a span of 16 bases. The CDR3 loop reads CASRQRTTQNEQFF. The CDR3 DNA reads TGTGCCAGCAGACAAAGGACTACACAGAATGAGCAGTTCTTC.

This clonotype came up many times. CDR3 DNA sequence: TGTGCCAGCTCACCAAGAGCGGGAGGGCCTACTGACGAGCAGTACGTC. This translates into CASSPRAGGPTDEQYV. The chain carries TRBV18 and TRBJ2-7, with 10 nucleotides matching TRBD2. Germline CDR1 is KGHSH and CDR2 is LQKENI. The CDR3 contains 16 residues. With 2 bases clipped from V and 5 bases from J, the junction kept 9 bases outside the gene matches.

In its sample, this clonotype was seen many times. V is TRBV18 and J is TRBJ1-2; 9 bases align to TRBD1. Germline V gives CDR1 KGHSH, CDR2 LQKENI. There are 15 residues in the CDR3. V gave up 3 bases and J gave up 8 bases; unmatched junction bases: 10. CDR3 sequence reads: CASSPQPGQGKGYTF. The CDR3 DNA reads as TGTGCCAGCTCACCGCAACCGGGACAGGGAAAAGGCTACACCTTC. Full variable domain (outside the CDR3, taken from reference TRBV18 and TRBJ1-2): NAGVMQNPRHLVRRRGQEARLRCSPMKGHSHVYWYRQLPEEGLKFMVYLQKENIIDESGMPKERFSAEFPKEGPSILRIQQVVRGDSAAYFCASSPQPGQGKGYTFGSGTRLTVV.

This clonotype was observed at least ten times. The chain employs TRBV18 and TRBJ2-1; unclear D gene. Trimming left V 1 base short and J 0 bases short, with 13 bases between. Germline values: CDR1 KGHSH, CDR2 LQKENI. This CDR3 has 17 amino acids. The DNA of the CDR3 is TGTGCCAGCTCACCACTTACTACGCGGTCCTCCTACAATGAGCAGTTCTTC. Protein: CASSPLTTRSSYNEQFF.

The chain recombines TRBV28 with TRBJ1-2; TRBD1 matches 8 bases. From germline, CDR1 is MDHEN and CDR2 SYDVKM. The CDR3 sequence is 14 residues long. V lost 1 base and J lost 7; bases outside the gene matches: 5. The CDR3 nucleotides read TGTGCCAGCAGTTTATCCAGGACAGGGTTTGGCTACACCTTC. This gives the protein CASSLSRTGFGYTF.

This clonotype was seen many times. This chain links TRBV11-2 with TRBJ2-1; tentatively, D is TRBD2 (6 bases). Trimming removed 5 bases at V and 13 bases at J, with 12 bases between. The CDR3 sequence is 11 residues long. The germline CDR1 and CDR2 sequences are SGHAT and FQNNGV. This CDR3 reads CASSLSTSQFF. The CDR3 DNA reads TGTGCCAGCAGCCTTTCGACTAGTCAGTTCTTC.

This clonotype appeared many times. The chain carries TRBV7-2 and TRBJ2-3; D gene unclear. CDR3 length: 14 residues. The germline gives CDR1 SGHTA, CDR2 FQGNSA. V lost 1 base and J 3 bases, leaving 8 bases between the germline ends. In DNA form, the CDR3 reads TGTGCCAGCAGCTTAGATCGTGGGACAGATACGCAGTATTTT. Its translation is CASSLDRGTDTQYF.

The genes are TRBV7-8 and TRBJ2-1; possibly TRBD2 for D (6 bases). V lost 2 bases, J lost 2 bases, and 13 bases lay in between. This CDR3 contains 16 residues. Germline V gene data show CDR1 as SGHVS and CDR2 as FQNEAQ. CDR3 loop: CASSLLGTLTYNEQFF. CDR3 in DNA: TGTGCCAGCAGCTTATTAGGGACTCTCACCTACAATGAGCAGTTCTTC.

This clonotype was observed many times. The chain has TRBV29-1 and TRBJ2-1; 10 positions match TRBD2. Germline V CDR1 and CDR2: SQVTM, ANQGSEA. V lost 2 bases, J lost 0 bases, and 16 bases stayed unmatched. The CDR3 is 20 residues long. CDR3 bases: TGCAGCGTTGAATTACCTAGCGGGAGAGTAAAGGCCGTCTCCTACAATGAGCAGTTCTTC. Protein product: CSVELPSGRVKAVSYNEQFF.

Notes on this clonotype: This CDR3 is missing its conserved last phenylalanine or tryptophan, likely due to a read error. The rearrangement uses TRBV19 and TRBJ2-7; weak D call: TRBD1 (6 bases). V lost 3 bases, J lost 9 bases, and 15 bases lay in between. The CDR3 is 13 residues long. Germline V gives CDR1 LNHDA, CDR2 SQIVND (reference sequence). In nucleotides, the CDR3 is TGTGCCAGTAGTATCCAGGATAGGGGGATGCAGTACTCC. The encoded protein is CASSIQDRGMQYS.

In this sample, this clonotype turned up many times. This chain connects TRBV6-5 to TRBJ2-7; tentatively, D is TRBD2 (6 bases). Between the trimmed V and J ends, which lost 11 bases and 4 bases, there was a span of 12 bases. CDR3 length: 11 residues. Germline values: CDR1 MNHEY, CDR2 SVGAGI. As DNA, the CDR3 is TGTGCCTGTTCTCGGGGGTACGAGCAGTACTTC. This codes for CACSRGYEQYF.

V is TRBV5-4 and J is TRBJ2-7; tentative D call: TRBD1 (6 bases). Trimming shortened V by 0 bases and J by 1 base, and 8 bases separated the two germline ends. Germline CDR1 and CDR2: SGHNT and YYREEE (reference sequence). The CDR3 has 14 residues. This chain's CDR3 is CASSLGDRSYEQYV. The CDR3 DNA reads TGTGCCAGCAGCTTGGGAGACAGGTCCTACGAGCAGTACGTC.

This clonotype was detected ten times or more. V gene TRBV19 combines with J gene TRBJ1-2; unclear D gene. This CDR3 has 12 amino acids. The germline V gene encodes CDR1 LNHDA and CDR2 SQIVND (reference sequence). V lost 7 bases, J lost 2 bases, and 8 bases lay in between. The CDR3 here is CASTGENYGYTF. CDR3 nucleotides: TGTGCCAGTACAGGAGAAAACTATGGCTACACCTTC. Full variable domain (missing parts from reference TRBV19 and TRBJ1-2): DGGITQSPKYLFRKEGQNVTLSCEQNLNHDAMYWYRQDPGQGLRLIYYSQIVNDFQKGDIAEGYSVSREKKESFPLTVTSAQKNPTAFYLCASTGENYGYTFGSGTRLTVV.

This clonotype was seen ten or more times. In DNA, the CDR3 is TGCAGCGTTGCTCTCCCCGGTGGGGGAGCAGGTGGCTACACCTTC. This gives the protein CSVALPGGGAGGYTF. The chain is built from TRBV29-1 and TRBJ1-2, with D perhaps TRBD1 (5 bases). Trimming left V 4 bases short and J 7 bases short, with 22 bases between. The CDR3 spans 15 residues. The germline V gene has CDR1 SQVTM and CDR2 ANQGSEA.

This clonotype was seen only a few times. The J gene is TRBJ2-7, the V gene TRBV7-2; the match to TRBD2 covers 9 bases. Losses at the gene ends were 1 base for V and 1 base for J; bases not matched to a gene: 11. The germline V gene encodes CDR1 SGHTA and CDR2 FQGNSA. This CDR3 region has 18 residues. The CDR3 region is CASSLGAPGTSWSYEQYV. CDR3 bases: TGTGCCAGCAGCTTAGGGGCCCCCGGGACTAGCTGGTCCTACGAGCAGTACGTC.

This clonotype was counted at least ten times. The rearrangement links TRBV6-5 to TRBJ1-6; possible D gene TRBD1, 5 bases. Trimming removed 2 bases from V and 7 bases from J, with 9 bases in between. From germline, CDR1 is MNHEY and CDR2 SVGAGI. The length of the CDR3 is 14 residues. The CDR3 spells CASSYGTLNSPLHF. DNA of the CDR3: TGTGCCAGCAGTTACGGGACTCTAAATTCACCCCTCCACTTT.